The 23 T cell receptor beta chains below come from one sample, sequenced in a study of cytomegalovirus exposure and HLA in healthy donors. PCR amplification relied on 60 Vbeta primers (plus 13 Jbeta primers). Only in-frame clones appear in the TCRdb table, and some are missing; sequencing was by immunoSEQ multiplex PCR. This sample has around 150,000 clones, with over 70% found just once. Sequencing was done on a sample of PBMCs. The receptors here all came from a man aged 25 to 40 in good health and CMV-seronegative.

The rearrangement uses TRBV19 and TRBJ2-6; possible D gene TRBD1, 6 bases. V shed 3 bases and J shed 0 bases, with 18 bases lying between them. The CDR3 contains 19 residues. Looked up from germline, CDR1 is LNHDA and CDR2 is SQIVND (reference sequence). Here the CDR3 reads CASSIPRQAPSSGANVLTF. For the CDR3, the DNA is TGTGCCAGTAGTATTCCGCGACAGGCACCTAGCTCTGGGGCCAACGTCCTGACTTTC. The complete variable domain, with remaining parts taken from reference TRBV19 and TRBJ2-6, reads DGGITQSPKYLFRKEGQNVTLSCEQNLNHDAMYWYRQDPGQGLRLIYYSQIVNDFQKGDIAEGYSVSREKKESFPLTVTSAQKNPTAFYLCASSIPRQAPSSGANVLTFGAGSRLTVL.

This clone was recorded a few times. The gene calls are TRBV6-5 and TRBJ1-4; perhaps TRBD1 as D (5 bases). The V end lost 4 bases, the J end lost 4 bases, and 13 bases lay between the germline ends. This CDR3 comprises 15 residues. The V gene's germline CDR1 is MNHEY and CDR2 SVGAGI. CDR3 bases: TGTGCCAGCAGTTCCAGGGAGGGGATTAATGAAAAACTGTTTTTT. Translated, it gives CASSSREGINEKLFF.

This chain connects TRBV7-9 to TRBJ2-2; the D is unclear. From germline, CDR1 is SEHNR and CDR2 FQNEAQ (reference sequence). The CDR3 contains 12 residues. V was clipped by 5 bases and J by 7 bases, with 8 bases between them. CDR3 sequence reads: CASSRRLGELFF. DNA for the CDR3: TGTGCCAGCAGCCGGCGGCTCGGGGAGCTGTTTTTT.

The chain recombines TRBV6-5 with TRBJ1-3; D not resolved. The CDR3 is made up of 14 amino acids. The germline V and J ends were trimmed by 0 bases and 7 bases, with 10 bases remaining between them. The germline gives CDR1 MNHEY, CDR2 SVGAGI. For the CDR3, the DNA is TGTGCCAGCAGTTACTCCACTATCGGGAACACCATATATTTT. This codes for CASSYSTIGNTIYF.

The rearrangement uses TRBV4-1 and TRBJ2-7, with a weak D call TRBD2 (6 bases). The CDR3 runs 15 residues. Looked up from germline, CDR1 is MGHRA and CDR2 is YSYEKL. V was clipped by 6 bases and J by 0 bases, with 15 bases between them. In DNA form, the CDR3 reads TGCGCCAGCAGTACGATTAGCGGACTCTCCTACGAGCAGTACTTC. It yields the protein CASSTISGLSYEQYF.

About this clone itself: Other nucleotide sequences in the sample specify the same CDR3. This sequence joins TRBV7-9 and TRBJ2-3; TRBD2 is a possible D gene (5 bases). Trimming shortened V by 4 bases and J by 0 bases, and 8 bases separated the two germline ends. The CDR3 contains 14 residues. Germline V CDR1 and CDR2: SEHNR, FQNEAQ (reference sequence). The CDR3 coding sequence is TGTGCCAGCAGCTGGTCGGGAAGCACAGATACGCAGTATTTT. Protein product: CASSWSGSTDTQYF.

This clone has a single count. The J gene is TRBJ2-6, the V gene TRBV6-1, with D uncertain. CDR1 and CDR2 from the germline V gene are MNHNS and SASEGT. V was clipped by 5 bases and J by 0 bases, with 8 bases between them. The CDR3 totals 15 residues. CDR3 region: CASSSTSSGANVLTF. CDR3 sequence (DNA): TGTGCCAGCAGTTCCACAAGCTCTGGGGCCAACGTCCTGACTTTC.

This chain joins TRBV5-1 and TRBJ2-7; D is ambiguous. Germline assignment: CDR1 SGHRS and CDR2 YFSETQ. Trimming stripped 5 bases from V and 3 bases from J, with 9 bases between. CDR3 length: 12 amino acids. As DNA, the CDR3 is TGCGCCAGCAGGCCTACAGTCTACGAGCAGTACTTC. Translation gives CASRPTVYEQYF.

CDR3 amino acids: CATHRGGSYEQYF. The CDR3 region has the DNA TGTGCCACCCACCGGGGGGGATCCTACGAGCAGTACTTC. The rearrangement links TRBV6-5 to TRBJ2-7; 8 bases are a match to TRBD2. The CDR3 length is 13 residues. Germline V lookup: CDR1 MNHEY, CDR2 SVGAGI. V dropped 10 bases and J dropped 1; count of bases not matched to a gene: 6.

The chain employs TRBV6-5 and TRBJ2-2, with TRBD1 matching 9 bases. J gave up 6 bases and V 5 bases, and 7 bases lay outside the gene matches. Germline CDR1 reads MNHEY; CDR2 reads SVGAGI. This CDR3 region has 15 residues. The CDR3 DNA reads TGTGCCAGCAGTCACACAGGGGGCGAGGCCGGGGAGCTGTTTTTT. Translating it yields CASSHTGGEAGELFF.

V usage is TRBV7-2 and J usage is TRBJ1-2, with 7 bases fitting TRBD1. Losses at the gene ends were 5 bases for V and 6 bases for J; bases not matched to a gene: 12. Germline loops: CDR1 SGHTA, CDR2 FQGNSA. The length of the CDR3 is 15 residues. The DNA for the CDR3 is TGTGCCAGCAGCGCCCAGACAGGGAGGCTCGATGGCTACACCTTC. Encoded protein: CASSAQTGRLDGYTF.

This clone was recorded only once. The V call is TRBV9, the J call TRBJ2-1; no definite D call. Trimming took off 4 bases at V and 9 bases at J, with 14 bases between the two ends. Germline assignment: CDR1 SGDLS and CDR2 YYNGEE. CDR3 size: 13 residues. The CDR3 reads CASSNPSMSEQFF. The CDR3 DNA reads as TGTGCCAGCAGCAACCCCTCAATGAGTGAGCAGTTCTTC.

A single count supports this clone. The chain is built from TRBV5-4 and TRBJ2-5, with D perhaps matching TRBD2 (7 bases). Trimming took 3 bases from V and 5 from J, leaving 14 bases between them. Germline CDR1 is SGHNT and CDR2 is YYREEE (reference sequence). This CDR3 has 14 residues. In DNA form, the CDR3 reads TGTGCCAGCAGCTGGAGGGGGGGACGGGAGACCCAGTACTTC. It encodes CASSWRGGRETQYF.

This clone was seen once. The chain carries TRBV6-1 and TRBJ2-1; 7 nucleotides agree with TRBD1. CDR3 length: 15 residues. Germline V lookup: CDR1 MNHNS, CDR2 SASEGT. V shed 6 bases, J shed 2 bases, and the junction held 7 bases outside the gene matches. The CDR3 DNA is TGTGCCAGCAGGGGGACAGCCTGGGCCTACAATGAGCAGTTCTTC. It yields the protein CASRGTAWAYNEQFF.

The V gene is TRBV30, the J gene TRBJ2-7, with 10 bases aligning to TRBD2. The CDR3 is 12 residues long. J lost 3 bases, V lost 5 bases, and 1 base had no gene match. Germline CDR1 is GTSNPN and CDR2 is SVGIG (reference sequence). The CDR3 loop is CAWGLADYEQYF. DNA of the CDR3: TGTGCCTGGGGACTAGCGGACTACGAGCAGTACTTC.

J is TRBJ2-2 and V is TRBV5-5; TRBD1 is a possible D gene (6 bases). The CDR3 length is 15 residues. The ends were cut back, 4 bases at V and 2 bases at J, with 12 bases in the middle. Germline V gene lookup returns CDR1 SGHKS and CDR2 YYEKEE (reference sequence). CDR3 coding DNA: TGTGCCAGCAGCATCGACAGGACAAACACCGGGGAGCTGTTTTTT. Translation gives CASSIDRTNTGELFF.

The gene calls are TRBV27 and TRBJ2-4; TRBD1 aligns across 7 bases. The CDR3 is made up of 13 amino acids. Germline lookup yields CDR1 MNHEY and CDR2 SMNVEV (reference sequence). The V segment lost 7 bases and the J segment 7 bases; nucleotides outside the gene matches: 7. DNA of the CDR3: TGTGCCAGCACTCCCAGACAGGGCAACATTCAGTACTTC. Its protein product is CASTPRQGNIQYF.

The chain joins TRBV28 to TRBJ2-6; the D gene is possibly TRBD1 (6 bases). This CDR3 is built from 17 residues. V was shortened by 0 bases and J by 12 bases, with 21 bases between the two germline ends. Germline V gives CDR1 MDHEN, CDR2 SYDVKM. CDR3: CASSLWRGLNREIVLTF. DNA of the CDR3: TGTGCCAGCAGTTTATGGAGGGGGTTGAACAGGGAAATCGTCCTGACTTTC.

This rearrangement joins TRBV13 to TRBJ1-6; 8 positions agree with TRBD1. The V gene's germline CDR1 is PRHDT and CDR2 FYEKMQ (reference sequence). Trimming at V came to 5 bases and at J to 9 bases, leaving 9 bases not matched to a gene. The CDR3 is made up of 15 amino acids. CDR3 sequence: CASSRDRGRISPLHF. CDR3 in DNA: TGTGCCAGCAGCCGAGACAGGGGAAGAATTTCACCCCTCCACTTT.

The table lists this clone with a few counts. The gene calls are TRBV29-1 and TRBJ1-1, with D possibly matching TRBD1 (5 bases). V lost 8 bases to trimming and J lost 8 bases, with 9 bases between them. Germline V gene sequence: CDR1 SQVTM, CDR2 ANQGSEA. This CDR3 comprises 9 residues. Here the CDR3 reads CSLRAEAFF. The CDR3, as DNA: TGCAGCCTCAGGGCAGAAGCTTTCTTT. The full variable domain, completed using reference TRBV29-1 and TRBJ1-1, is SAVISQKPSRDICQRGTSLTIQCQVDSQVTMMFWYRQQPGQSLTLIATANQGSEATYESGFVIDKFPISRPNLTFSTLTVSNMSPEDSSIYLCSLRAEAFFGQGTRLTVV.

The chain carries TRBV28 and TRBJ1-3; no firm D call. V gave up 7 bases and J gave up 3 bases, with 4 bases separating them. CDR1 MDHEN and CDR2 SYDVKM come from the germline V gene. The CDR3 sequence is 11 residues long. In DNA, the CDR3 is TGTGCCAGCATCGGTGGAAACACCATATATTTT. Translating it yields CASIGGNTIYF.

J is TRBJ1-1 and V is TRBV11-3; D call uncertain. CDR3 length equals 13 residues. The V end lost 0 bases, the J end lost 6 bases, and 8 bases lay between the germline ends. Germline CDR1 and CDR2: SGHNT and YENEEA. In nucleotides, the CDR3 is TGTGCCAGCAGCTTAGATCCCAGCGCTGAAGCTTTCTTT. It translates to CASSLDPSAEAFF.

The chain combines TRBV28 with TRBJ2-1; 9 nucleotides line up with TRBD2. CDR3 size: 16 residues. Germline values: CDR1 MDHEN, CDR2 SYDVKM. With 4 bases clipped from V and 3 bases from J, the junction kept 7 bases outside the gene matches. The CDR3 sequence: CASSSTGTSYYNEQFF. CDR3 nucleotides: TGTGCCAGCAGTTCCACCGGGACTAGCTACTACAATGAGCAGTTCTTC.